A selection of T cell receptor beta chains follows, all from one sample in a study of human CD8 memory T cell subsets. TCRdb reprocessed the 5' RACE reads and reports one entry per CDR3 protein, with no DNA. This sample contains 9,000 to 13,000 distinct CDR3 sequences. Input material: CD8+ T cells from PBMCs. Receptors originate from a human donor in good health. Both conserved end residues are part of each CDR3. The size entry is marked missing in some rows and otherwise reads once, few, many or a size class.

TRBV19	NA	TRBJ2-7	CASSIYGGPYEQYF
TRBV9	NA	TRBJ2-3	CASSPGGSGSDTQYF
TRBV5-6	medium-sized	TRBJ2-3	CASSWRGYTDTQYF
TRBV23-1	NA	TRBJ1-2	CASGDGNYGYTF
TRBV7-9	medium-sized	TRBJ2-7	CASSLGMDEQYF
TRBV6-1	NA	TRBJ1-1	CASSESGLPEAFF
TRBV20-1	NA	TRBJ1-6	CSARQGAGGSPLHF
TRBV6-1	NA	TRBJ2-1	CASSEFSGGTYNEQFF
TRBV7-9	NA	TRBJ2-3	CASSLTLSGREADTQYF
TRBV28	NA	TRBJ2-3	CASSFPSGGGTDTQYF
TRBV3-1	NA	TRBJ2-7	CASSPSGTGVYEQYF
TRBV2	NA	TRBJ1-2	CASSETGPSYGYTF
TRBV5-1	NA	TRBJ2-7	CASSLGTGSPYEQYF
TRBV27	NA	TRBJ2-1	CASRLAGSSYNEQFF
TRBV20-1	NA	TRBJ2-7	CSARQGNYEQYF
TRBV2	NA	TRBJ1-5	CASSGPRGSPQHF
TRBV29-1	medium-sized	TRBJ2-7	CSVVWTSGGFGYEQYF
TRBV11-3	NA	TRBJ2-7	CASSHRDRGLEQYF
TRBV10-3	NA	TRBJ2-1	CAISESMTPSSSYNEQFF
TRBV5-1	NA	TRBJ2-2	CASSFGTGGPGELFF
TRBV7-6	NA	TRBJ2-7	CASSLSGPLYEQYF
TRBV11-3	NA	TRBJ1-5	CASSLSGCGQPQHF
TRBV10-1	NA	TRBJ2-5	CASSESLAEETQYF
TRBV28	medium-sized	TRBJ2-7	CASSSGGTGGASYEQYF
TRBV2	NA	TRBJ2-7	CASKPTRPNLYEQYF
TRBV10-3	NA	TRBJ2-1	CAITRDEQHNEQFF
TRBV28	NA	TRBJ2-2	CASSLTRTGEDGELFF
TRBV29-1	large	TRBJ2-1	CSGETGYNEQFF
TRBV5-6	NA	TRBJ1-5	CASRSRQNNQPQHF
TRBV7-8	NA	TRBJ2-7	CASSPSGNEQYF
TRBV5-1	NA	TRBJ1-2	CASSHGDSNGYTF
TRBV5-4	NA	TRBJ2-2	CASSLAFAENTGELFF
TRBV27	medium-sized	TRBJ2-7	CASSLLSELTYEQYF
TRBV14	NA	TRBJ2-2	CASSAWGTGELFF
TRBV9	NA	TRBJ2-2	CASSEFTVPGTGELFF
TRBV11-3	NA	TRBJ1-6	CASSLDGGYNSPLHF
TRBV14	NA	TRBJ2-7	CASSFGRGTSYEQYF
TRBV30	medium-sized	TRBJ1-5	CASSGTDAYNQPQHF
TRBV6-2/TRBV6-3	medium-sized	TRBJ2-7	CASSFPISEQYF
TRBV7-2	NA	TRBJ2-1	CASSPVVVQEQFF
TRBV4-1	NA	TRBJ2-2	CASSQGPGLNTGELFF
TRBV3-1	NA	TRBJ2-5	CASSQYLTSGAQETQYF
TRBV4-2	NA	TRBJ2-1	CASSQDPRDRGFHEQFF
TRBV11-2	NA	TRBJ2-2	CASSLVSWSASGLSTGELFF
TRBV28	NA	TRBJ2-5	CASSLDTQQETQYF
TRBV6-5	NA	TRBJ2-1	CASSYALAGGNNEQFF
TRBV21-1	NA	TRBJ2-7	CASSFSGTTTSEQYF
TRBV27	NA	TRBJ1-5	CASSLTGFVRQPQHF
TRBV3-1	NA	TRBJ2-1	CASSATSGQFF
TRBV29-1	NA	TRBJ1-4	CSVSTGLATNEKLFF
TRBV5-4	NA	TRBJ2-1	CASSLGGATSSYNEQFF
TRBV9	medium-sized	TRBJ2-7	CASSASLSSGTYEQYF
TRBV12-3/TRBV12-4	NA	TRBJ2-3	CASSLPGPDTQYF
TRBV10-2	NA	TRBJ2-7	CASSEGPSYEQYF
TRBV27	NA	TRBJ1-3	CASRVGNTIYF